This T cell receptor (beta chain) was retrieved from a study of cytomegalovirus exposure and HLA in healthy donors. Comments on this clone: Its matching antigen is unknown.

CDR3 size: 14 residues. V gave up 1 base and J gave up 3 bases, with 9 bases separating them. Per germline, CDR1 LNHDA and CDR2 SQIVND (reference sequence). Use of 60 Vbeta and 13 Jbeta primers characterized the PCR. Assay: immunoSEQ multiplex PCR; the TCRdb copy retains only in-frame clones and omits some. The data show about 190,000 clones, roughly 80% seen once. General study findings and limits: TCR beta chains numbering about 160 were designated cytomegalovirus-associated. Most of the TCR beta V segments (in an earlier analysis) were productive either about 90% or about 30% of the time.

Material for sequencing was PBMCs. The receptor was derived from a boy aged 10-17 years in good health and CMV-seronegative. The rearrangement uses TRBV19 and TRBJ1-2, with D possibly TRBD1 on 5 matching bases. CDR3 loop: CASSIGRDYYGYTF. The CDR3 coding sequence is TGTGCCAGTAGTATAGGCAGGGATTACTATGGCTACACCTTC.